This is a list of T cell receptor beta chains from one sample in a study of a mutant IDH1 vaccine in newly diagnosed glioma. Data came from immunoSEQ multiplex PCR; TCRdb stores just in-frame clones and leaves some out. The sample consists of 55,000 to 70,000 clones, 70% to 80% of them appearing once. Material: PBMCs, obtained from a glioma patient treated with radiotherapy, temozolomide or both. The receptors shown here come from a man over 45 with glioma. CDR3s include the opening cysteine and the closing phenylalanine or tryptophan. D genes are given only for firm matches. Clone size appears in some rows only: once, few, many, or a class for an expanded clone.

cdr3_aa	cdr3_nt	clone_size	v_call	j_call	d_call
CASRWTANSGNTIYF	TGTGCCAGCAGATGGACCGCGAACTCTGGAAACACCATATATTTT	-	TRBV27	TRBJ1-3	-
CASSLGTGGIQETQYF	TGTGCCAGCAGCTTAGGAACAGGGGGAATCCAAGAGACCCAGTACTTC	-	TRBV7-8	TRBJ2-5	TRBD1
CASSQVSGSYEQYF	TGTGCCAGCAGCCAAGTTAGCGGTTCCTACGAGCAGTACTTC	-	TRBV14	TRBJ2-7	-
CSASGTAYEQYF	TGCAGCGCATCCGGGACAGCCTACGAGCAGTACTTC	-	TRBV29-1	TRBJ2-7	TRBD1
CASSWGQGNTGELFF	TGCGCCAGCAGCTGGGGACAGGGGAACACCGGGGAGCTGTTTTTT	-	TRBV5-1	TRBJ2-2	TRBD1
CASSGLTSGGAPYEQYF	TGTGCCAGCAGCGGCCTAACTAGCGGGGGGGCTCCCTACGAGCAGTACTTC	once	TRBV5-4	TRBJ2-7	TRBD2
CASSLGTSGGQETQYF	TGCGCCAGCAGCTTGGGGACTAGCGGGGGCCAAGAGACCCAGTACTTC	-	TRBV5-1	TRBJ2-5	TRBD2
CASSLKRYTEAFF	TGTGCCAGCAGCTTAAAAAGGTACACTGAAGCTTTCTTT	-	TRBV5-6	TRBJ1-1	-
CSAGGEGGYTF	TGCAGCGCCGGAGGGGAGGGAGGCTACACCTTC	-	TRBV29-1	TRBJ1-2	-
CASRDRGINEQFF	TGTGCCAGTCGGGACAGGGGGATCAATGAGCAGTTCTTC	few	TRBV19	TRBJ2-1	TRBD1
CASSLGPSYYEQYF	TGTGCCAGCAGCTTAGGACCGTCCTACTACGAGCAGTACTTC	-	TRBV7-9	TRBJ2-7	-
CASSGALEQFF	TGTGCCAGCAGCGGGGCGCTTGAGCAGTTCTTC	-	TRBV2	TRBJ2-1	-
CAWSVFSEQYF	TGTGCCTGGAGTGTATTTAGCGAGCAGTACTTC	few	TRBV30	TRBJ2-7	-
CASSSDIFGELFF	TGTGCCAGCTCGTCGGACATTTTCGGGGAGCTGTTTTTT	few	TRBV18	TRBJ2-2	-
CASSFQAYGYTF	TGTGCCAGCAGCTTCCAGGCTTATGGCTACACCTTC	-	TRBV5-8	TRBJ1-2	-
CASSTSEGCSSYEQYF	TGTGCCAGCAGTACATCTGAGGGGTGCTCCTCCTACGAGCAGTACTTC	-	TRBV6-8	TRBJ2-7	-
CASSPGHNSNQPQHF	TGCGCCAGCAGCCCGGGACACAATAGCAATCAGCCCCAGCATTTT	once	TRBV5-1	TRBJ1-5	-
CASSLRGGRETQYF	TGTGCCAGCAGCTTGAGGGGGGGCCGGGAGACCCAGTACTTC	-	TRBV5-4	TRBJ2-5	-
CASSWPGAGELFF	TGTGCCAGCAGCTGGCCCGGGGCCGGGGAGCTGTTTTTT	-	TRBV5-6	TRBJ2-2	-
CASSWEGQGNNEQFF	TGTGCCAGCAGCTGGGAGGGACAGGGCAACAATGAGCAGTTCTTC	-	TRBV7-2	TRBJ2-1	TRBD1
CATSRVGQGIQPQHF	TGTGCCACCAGCAGAGTCGGACAGGGGATTCAGCCCCAGCATTTT	-	TRBV15	TRBJ1-5	TRBD1
CATRGWGQGGTEAFF	TGTGCCACCCGTGGGTGGGGACAGGGAGGCACTGAAGCTTTCTTT	-	TRBV27	TRBJ1-1	TRBD1
CASSLAGSQETQYF	TGTGCCAGCAGCTTGGCGGGGAGCCAAGAGACCCAGTACTTC	-	TRBV7-9	TRBJ2-5	-
CASSFVEGSYEQYF	TGTGCCAGCAGCTTCGTTGAGGGGTCCTACGAGCAGTACTTC	once	TRBV5-6	TRBJ2-7	-
CASSFQGFGEDEQYF	TGTGCCAGCAGCTTTCAGGGATTCGGGGAGGACGAGCAGTACTTC	-	TRBV5-6	TRBJ2-7	-
CASSLLRMSGSSGRANVLTF	TGTGCCAGCAGCCTCCTTCGAATGAGCGGATCCTCTGGTAGGGCCAACGTCCTGACTTTC	few	TRBV14	TRBJ2-6	-
CASSLMDSTDTQYF	TGTGCCAGCAGCCTCATGGACAGCACAGATACGCAGTATTTT	-	TRBV9	TRBJ2-3	-
CAISDPGTVYGYTF	TGTGCCATCAGTGACCCCGGGACGGTCTATGGCTACACCTTC	few	TRBV10-3	TRBJ1-2	-
CASSLSGQTGLGNTIYF	TGCGCCAGCAGTCTGTCCGGACAAACAGGGTTGGGAAACACCATATATTTT	-	TRBV5-1	TRBJ1-3	-
CASSRGGTNQPQHF	TGCGCCAGCAGCAGGGGGGGTACCAATCAGCCCCAGCATTTT	-	TRBV5-1	TRBJ1-5	-
CASSFTRGNEQFF	TGTGCCAGCAGCTTCACTAGAGGCAATGAGCAGTTCTTC	once	TRBV5-6	TRBJ2-1	-
CASSPSTGPMNTEAFF	TGTGCCAGCTCACCTTCGACAGGGCCAATGAACACTGAAGCTTTCTTT	-	TRBV18	TRBJ1-1	TRBD1
CASTEGTARGYTF	TGTGCCAGTACGGAGGGGACGGCCCGGGGCTACACCTTC	-	TRBV6-5	TRBJ1-2	-
CASSSTGGGGELFF	TGTGCCAGCAGCTCTACAGGGGGCGGCGGGGAGCTGTTTTTT	-	TRBV11-3	TRBJ2-2	TRBD1
CASRRDLKNEKLFF	TGTGCCAGCAGACGGGACTTAAAAAATGAAAAACTGTTTTTT	-	TRBV9	TRBJ1-4	-
CASSSRDRDEQFF	TGTGCCAGCAGCAGCCGGGACAGGGATGAGCAGTTCTTC	-	TRBV7-2	TRBJ2-1	TRBD1
CASRGQGIDYGYTF	TGCGCCAGCAGGGGACAGGGTATCGACTATGGCTACACCTTC	-	TRBV5-1	TRBJ1-2	TRBD1
CASSSTSGGNFYNEQFF	TGCGCCAGCAGCTCCACTAGCGGGGGGAATTTTTACAATGAGCAGTTCTTC	-	TRBV5-1	TRBJ2-1	TRBD2
CASSLGANTEAFF	TGTGCCAGCAGCTTGGGGGCAAACACTGAAGCTTTCTTT	-	TRBV5-6	TRBJ1-1	-
CASSSRDRADTQYF	TGTGCCAGCAGCTCCCGGGACAGGGCAGATACGCAGTATTTT	-	TRBV5-4	TRBJ2-3	TRBD1
CASSPKSREGQPQHF	TGTGCCAGCAGCCCAAAATCCCGCGAGGGACAGCCCCAGCATTTT	-	TRBV11-3	TRBJ1-5	-
CASSQGTSAKYF	TGCGCCAGCAGCCAAGGAACTAGCGCCAAATATTTT	-	TRBV4-3	TRBJ2-3	TRBD2
CASSRGLSGELFF	TGTGCCAGCAGCCGGGGATTAAGCGGGGAGCTGTTTTTT	-	TRBV5-4	TRBJ2-2	-
CASSVAPGQGEYEQYF	TGTGCCAGCAGCGTAGCCCCGGGGCAGGGAGAATACGAGCAGTACTTC	few	TRBV9	TRBJ2-7	-
CASSVGGTSSEQFF	TGTGCCAGCAGCGTAGGCGGGACTAGTAGTGAGCAGTTCTTC	-	TRBV9	TRBJ2-1	TRBD2
CASSITYRGLGGYTF	TGTGCCAGTAGTATCACCTACAGGGGGCTGGGGGGCTACACCTTC	-	TRBV19	TRBJ1-2	TRBD1
CASSITGDHNEAFF	TGTGCCAGTAGTATAACAGGGGATCACAATGAAGCTTTCTTT	-	TRBV19	TRBJ1-1	TRBD1
CASSVVGALNTEAFF	TGTGCCAGCAGCGTAGTGGGGGCTTTGAACACTGAAGCTTTCTTT	-	TRBV9	TRBJ1-1	-
CASRGQGNSNYGYTF	TGTGCCAGCAGAGGTCAGGGGAACTCTAACTATGGCTACACCTTC	-	TRBV6-6	TRBJ1-2	-
CASSRGRAETQYF	TGTGCCAGCAGCCGAGGCAGGGCAGAGACCCAGTACTTC	-	TRBV14	TRBJ2-5	-
CAWAPLAGASYNEQFF	TGTGCCTGGGCCCCTCTAGCGGGGGCCTCCTACAATGAGCAGTTCTTC	-	TRBV30	TRBJ2-1	TRBD2
CASLPGQRNQPQHF	TGTGCCAGCTTACCGGGACAGCGCAATCAGCCCCAGCATTTT	few	TRBV2	TRBJ1-5	TRBD1
CASSLSVGGRAFF	TGTGCCAGCAGCTTATCTGTGGGAGGTCGAGCTTTCTTT	-	TRBV7-3	TRBJ1-1	-
CASSLAPSGGTYEQYF	TGTGCCAGCAGCTTGGCCCCTAGCGGGGGGACCTACGAGCAGTACTTC	-	TRBV5-4	TRBJ2-7	TRBD2
CASSPGGQSYGYTF	TGTGCCAGCAGTCCAGGAGGACAAAGCTATGGCTACACCTTC	-	TRBV27	TRBJ1-2	-
CASSNSAGNQPQHF	TGTGCCAGCAGTAACAGCGCGGGCAATCAGCCCCAGCATTTT	-	TRBV6-1	TRBJ1-5	-
CASSFRGGQPNNEQFF	TGTGCCAGCAGCTTTCGGGGGGGACAGCCCAACAATGAGCAGTTCTTC	-	TRBV7-8	TRBJ2-1	-